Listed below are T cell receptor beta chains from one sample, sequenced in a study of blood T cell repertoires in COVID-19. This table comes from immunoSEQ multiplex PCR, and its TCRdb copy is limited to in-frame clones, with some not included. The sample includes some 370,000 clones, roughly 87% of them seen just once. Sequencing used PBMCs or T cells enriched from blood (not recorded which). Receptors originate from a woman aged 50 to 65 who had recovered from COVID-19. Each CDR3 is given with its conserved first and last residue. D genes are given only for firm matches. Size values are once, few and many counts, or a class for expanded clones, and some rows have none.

TGTGCCAGCAGCCCGACAAGGGAGATAACAGATACGCAGTATTTT	CASSPTREITDTQYF	NA	NA	TRBJ2-3	TRBV11-3
TGTACGATACAGGGAACTGGCTATGGCTACACCTTC	CTIQGTGYGYTF	NA	NA	TRBJ1-2	TRBV6-5
TGTGCCAGCAGAGACGGGACAGCAGTAAATGAAAAACTGTTTTTT	CASRDGTAVNEKLFF	NA	TRBD1	TRBJ1-4	TRBV28
TGTGCCAGCAGGCCCGGACAGGGAGCCTATGGCTACACCTTC	CASRPGQGAYGYTF	NA	TRBD1	TRBJ1-2	TRBV6-5
TGTGCCAGCAGAGAGGGGGCTCGCACTGAAGCTTTCTTT	CASREGARTEAFF	NA	TRBD1	TRBJ1-1	TRBV6-5
TGCAGCGTTGATCCTTTGAGGACTGAAGCTTTCTTT	CSVDPLRTEAFF	NA	NA	TRBJ1-1	TRBV29-1
TGTGCCAGCAGCTTAGGGGTCCGGGACAGCAAAGAGACCCAGTACTTC	CASSLGVRDSKETQYF	NA	TRBD1	TRBJ2-5	TRBV7-6
TGTGCCAGCAGCCAACGGAAGAGCGGGATAACTACTCAAGGGGTCTACGAGCAGTACTTC	CASSQRKSGITTQGVYEQYF	NA	TRBD2	TRBJ2-7	TRBV3-1/TRBV3-2
TGTGCCAGCAGTACAGGGGCCTATGGCTACACCTTC	CASSTGAYGYTF	NA	TRBD1	TRBJ1-2	TRBV6-2/TRBV6-3
TGTGCCAGCAGCACGGGACAGGGTCGAGGGGCGTACACCGGGGAGCTGTTTTTT	CASSTGQGRGAYTGELFF	NA	TRBD1	TRBJ2-2	TRBV5-4
TGTGCCGGCTTTTCACCCCTCCACTTT	CAGFSPLHF	NA	NA	TRBJ1-6	TRBV30
TGTGCCAGCAGTGAGACTCAGGGGCTTCCTAATGAAAAACTGTTTTTT	CASSETQGLPNEKLFF	once	NA	TRBJ1-4	TRBV2
TGTGCCACTGGGACAGCGCGTGCAACTAATGAAAAACTGTTTTTT	CATGTARATNEKLFF	once	TRBD1	TRBJ1-4	TRBV6-5
TGTGCCAGCAGCTCGGGACAGGGAGTCTACGAGCAGTACTTC	CASSSGQGVYEQYF	NA	TRBD1	TRBJ2-7	TRBV7-6
TGTGCCAGCAGCAGGGACAGGGTCGGTCAGCCCCAGCATTTT	CASSRDRVGQPQHF	NA	TRBD1	TRBJ1-5	TRBV5-4
TGTGCCAGCAGCCTCCTCGGTCGAGATACGCAGTATTTT	CASSLLGRDTQYF	NA	NA	TRBJ2-3	TRBV7-3
TGTGCCAGCAGCTTGGGGGGGCAGGGTTTGGATGAGCAGTTCTTC	CASSLGGQGLDEQFF	NA	NA	TRBJ2-1	TRBV5-4